Listed here are 26 T cell receptor beta chains from one sample, sequenced in a study of T and B cells in COVID-19 patients. BIOMED2 TRB-A/B primer pools were used in multiplex TRB PCR. MiXCR, run by TCRdb on the multiplex PCR reads, gives a single entry per CDR3 protein. The sample includes more than 5,000 distinct CDR3 sequences, 33% of them seen just once. TRB was amplified from about 250-500 ng of blood genomic DNA. Sequenced material: blood. The receptor set was obtained from a human donor with active COVID-19.

This clonotype is judged medium-sized (0.01 to 0.1%). The genes are TRBV6-1 and TRBJ2-7, with D possibly being TRBD1 or TRBD2 (5 bases each). CDR3 size: 15 residues. The V end lost 4 bases, the J end lost 4 bases, and 17 bases lay between the germline ends. The germline gives CDR1 MNHNS, CDR2 SASEGT. In nucleotides, the CDR3 is TGTGCCAGCAGTGCAGACTCTAGAGGGGCTTACGAGCAGTACTTC. Amino acid sequence: CASSADSRGAYEQYF.

This clonotype occurred a few times. This sequence joins TRBV19 and TRBJ1-2; a weak D match, TRBD1 (6 bases). The CDR3 is 13 residues long. Trimming took off 4 bases at V and 6 bases at J, with 12 bases between the two ends. The germline CDR1 and CDR2 sequences are LNHDA and SQIVND (reference sequence). DNA for the CDR3: TGTGCCAGTAGTACCGGGACACCGGATGGCTACACCTTC. Translating it yields CASSTGTPDGYTF.

The J gene is TRBJ1-1, the V gene TRBV6-5, with D perhaps TRBD1 (5 bases). This CDR3 contains 15 residues. The V gene lost 2 bases and the J gene lost 5 bases, with 15 bases spanning the gap. CDR1 and CDR2 (germline): MNHEY, SVGAGI. The CDR3 loop is CASSYAGRGLTEAFF. The CDR3 coding sequence is TGTGCCAGCAGTTACGCGGGACGGGGGTTGACTGAAGCTTTCTTT.

The rearrangement joins TRBV18 to TRBJ1-3, with 11 nucleotides matching TRBD1. The CDR3 has 17 amino acids. Germline V gene lookup returns CDR1 KGHSH and CDR2 LQKENI. V was clipped by 6 bases and J by 2 bases; unmatched bases: 9. The CDR3 is CASSPRGQGATGNTIYF. CDR3 DNA: TGTGCCAGCTCGCCCAGAGGACAGGGGGCAACTGGAAACACCATATATTTT.

The V call is TRBV10-2, the J call TRBJ1-6, with TRBD1 as a possible D gene (5 bases). The germline CDR1 and CDR2 sequences are WSHSY and SAAADI. The CDR3 totals 16 residues. The V and J ends lost 0 bases and 9 bases respectively, with 15 bases between them. The CDR3 nucleotides read TGCGCCAGCAGTGAGTCGACGGGGGACCTGGGTTCACCCCTCCACTTT. The encoded protein is CASSESTGDLGSPLHF.

In its sample, this clonotype ranks as medium-sized. DNA of the CDR3: TGTGCCAGCAGTTTACCCGGGACAGGGAGCACAGATACGCAGTATTTT. This encodes CASSLPGTGSTDTQYF. The genes are TRBV27 and TRBJ2-3; 9 bases match TRBD1. The CDR3 runs to 16 residues. From germline, CDR1 is MNHEY and CDR2 SMNVEV (reference sequence). V lost 2 bases, J lost 0 bases, and 3 bases stayed unmatched.

The rearrangement uses TRBV19 and TRBJ2-2, with D uncertain. In germline, CDR1 is LNHDA, CDR2 SQIVND (reference sequence). The V and J ends lost 3 bases and 3 bases respectively, with 5 bases between them. This CDR3 comprises 13 residues. The CDR3 bases are TGTGCCAGTAGTATCGAATACACCGGGGAGCTGTTTTTT. Translating it yields CASSIEYTGELFF.

This clonotype was seen more than once but under ten times. This chain links TRBV19 with TRBJ1-1; D is possibly TRBD1 (6 bases). The CDR3 runs to 14 residues. V lost 6 bases to trimming and J lost 1 base, with 12 bases between them. CDR1 and CDR2 (germline): LNHDA, SQIVND (reference sequence). The CDR3 coding sequence is TGTGCCAGTAGGCCCGGGACACAGAACACTGAAGCTTTCTTT. Its translation: CASRPGTQNTEAFF.

By sample fraction, this clonotype is medium-sized. The gene calls are TRBV6-5 and TRBJ1-5; D not resolved. V lost 5 bases and J 0 bases, leaving 11 bases between the germline ends. CDR1 and CDR2 (germline): MNHEY, SVGAGI. The CDR3 sequence is 15 residues long. Here the CDR3 DNA reads TGTGCCAGCAGTGAAGAGGCAGGTAGCAATCAGCCCCAGCATTTT. Encoded protein: CASSEEAGSNQPQHF.

By sample share, this clonotype is medium-sized. This rearrangement joins TRBV6-6 to TRBJ2-2; no reliable D call. CDR3 length: 12 amino acids. CDR1 and CDR2 from the germline V gene are MNHNY and SVGAGI (reference sequence). V was shortened by 7 bases and J by 6 bases, with 9 bases between the two germline ends. For the CDR3, the DNA is TGTGCCAGCATGTATTTTGCCGGGGAGCTGTTTTTT. Its translation is CASMYFAGELFF.

The CDR3 DNA reads as TGTGCCAGCAGCTTGGGAGATAGGGACATTCAGTACTTC. Its protein product is CASSLGDRDIQYF. The gene calls are TRBV5-6 and TRBJ2-4; D call uncertain. The V end was cut by 0 bases, the J end by 8 bases, with 9 bases between. Germline V gene data show CDR1 as SGHDT and CDR2 as YYEEEE. The CDR3 length is 13 residues.

This clonotype was seen at least ten times. Here the CDR3 reads CASSWQRAAYNEQFF. Written as DNA, the CDR3 is TGTGCCAGCAGTTGGCAACGGGCAGCCTACAATGAGCAGTTCTTC. J is TRBJ2-1 and V is TRBV6-5; D unclear. The ends were cut back, 4 bases at V and 2 bases at J, with 12 bases in the middle. Germline V gives CDR1 MNHEY, CDR2 SVGAGI. The CDR3 runs 15 residues.

V usage is TRBV24-1 and J usage is TRBJ2-1, with 10 bases lining up with TRBD2. V shed 3 bases, J shed 8 bases, and the junction held 6 bases outside the gene matches. The CDR3 extends over 15 amino acids. Germline CDR1 is KGHDR and CDR2 is SFDVKD. The CDR3 DNA reads as TGTGCCACCAGTGATGGGTCTAGCGGGAGACATGAGCAGTTCTTC. Residues: CATSDGSSGRHEQFF.

The chain combines TRBV20-1 with TRBJ2-7; a weak D match, TRBD2 (7 bases). Germline lookup yields CDR1 DFQATT and CDR2 SNEGSKA (reference sequence). The CDR3 spans 16 residues. The germline V and J ends were trimmed by 0 bases and 1 base, with 16 bases remaining between them. CDR3 residues: CSARDQEGGGSYEQYF. The CDR3, as DNA: TGCAGTGCTAGAGATCAGGAGGGAGGGGGTTCCTACGAGCAGTACTTC.

Written as DNA, the CDR3 is TGTGCCAGCAGTTACTCAGGGGCTAGCGGGAAGGCAGATACGCAGTATTTT. Translation: CASSYSGASGKADTQYF. The rearrangement joins TRBV6-5 to TRBJ2-3; 9 bases align to TRBD2. Germline values: CDR1 MNHEY, CDR2 SVGAGI. J was trimmed by 4 bases and V by 0 bases; bases with no gene match: 8. This CDR3 is 17 amino acids long.

Note on this clonotype: Just one base apart from a much larger clone, this may be a read error. V gene TRBV6-5 combines with J gene TRBJ2-3; maybe TRBD2 (6 bases). The J call is doubtful: the DNA matches TRBJ2-5 better. The CDR3 totals 16 residues. Per the germline V gene, CDR1 is MNHEY and CDR2 is SVGAGI. The CDR3: CASSSGTYGVEETQYF. In DNA, the CDR3 is TGTGCCAGCAGTTCCGGGACTTACGGGGTGGAGGAGACCCAGTACTTC.

This clonotype was observed a few times. The chain carries TRBV4-2 and TRBJ2-7; 7 positions match TRBD1. J gave up 1 base and V 1 base, and 4 bases lay outside the gene matches. Germline CDR1 reads LGHNA; CDR2 reads YNFKEQ. The CDR3 sequence is 15 residues long. This CDR3 is CASSQGQGQSYEQYF. The DNA of the CDR3 is TGTGCCAGCAGCCAAGGTCAGGGACAGTCCTACGAGCAGTACTTC.

V usage is TRBV6-5 and J usage is TRBJ1-5, with TRBD1 identical over 8 bases. The germline V gene encodes CDR1 MNHEY and CDR2 SVGAGI. The CDR3 runs to 15 residues. With 2 bases clipped from V and 1 base from J, the junction kept 1 base outside the gene matches. CDR3 amino acids: CASSYGTGSNQPQHF. The CDR3 DNA follows: TGTGCCAGCAGTTACGGGACAGGCAGCAATCAGCCCCAGCATTTT.

This clonotype is medium-sized (0.01 to 0.1%). J is TRBJ2-3 and V is TRBV20-1; D is possibly TRBD1 (5 bases). V lost 3 bases, J lost 0 bases, and 7 bases lay in between. CDR3 length: 13 residues. The germline gives CDR1 DFQATT, CDR2 SNEGSKA (reference sequence). The DNA for the CDR3 is TGCAGTGCTAGTGACAGCAGCACAGATACGCAGTATTTT. Protein: CSASDSSTDTQYF.

This chain connects TRBV4-2 to TRBJ2-7, with D uncertain. Germline V CDR1 and CDR2: LGHNA, YNFKEQ. Trimming stripped 0 bases from V and 2 bases from J, with 14 bases between. The CDR3 has 16 amino acids. The CDR3 DNA reads as TGTGCCAGCAGCCAAGAATTGGGTGGCGTGGCCTACGAGCAGTACTTC. Amino acids: CASSQELGGVAYEQYF.

This chain links TRBV10-3 with TRBJ1-5; 8 nucleotides match TRBD1. The CDR3 runs 15 residues. Losses at the gene ends were 4 bases for V and 1 base for J; bases not matched to a gene: 3. Germline-derived CDR1 and CDR2 are ENHRY and SYGVKD. Written as DNA, the CDR3 is TGTGCCATCAGTGGTACAGGGGGAAGCAATCAGCCCCAGCATTTT. Protein sequence: CAISGTGGSNQPQHF.

This clonotype is judged medium-sized. The rearrangement links TRBV19 to TRBJ1-1; D not certain. Germline CDR1 reads LNHDA; CDR2 reads SQIVND (reference sequence). V was shortened by 5 bases and J by 5 bases, with 12 bases between the two germline ends. This CDR3 contains 13 residues. The CDR3 region is CASSPHLRTEAFF. As DNA, the CDR3 is TGTGCCAGTAGTCCCCACCTGAGGACTGAAGCTTTCTTT.

This clonotype was recorded a few times. The chain employs TRBV18 and TRBJ1-5; perhaps TRBD1 as D (5 bases). V lost 6 bases and J lost 5, with 14 bases in between. The CDR3 is 14 residues long. Germline-derived CDR1 and CDR2 are KGHSH and LQKENI. The CDR3 reads CASSGGPPDQPQHF. The CDR3 DNA sequence: TGTGCCAGCTCCGGGGGTCCACCAGATCAGCCCCAGCATTTT.

The rearrangement uses TRBV30 and TRBJ2-1; 10 positions match TRBD2. In germline, CDR1 is GTSNPN, CDR2 SVGIG (reference sequence). Trimming removed 6 bases from V and 4 bases from J; junction bases left unmatched: 3. CDR3 size: 13 residues. This CDR3 is CACHSGGYNEQFF. The CDR3 DNA follows: TGTGCCTGTCATAGCGGGGGGTACAATGAGCAGTTCTTC.

This clonotype was found once. The chain recombines TRBV10-1 with TRBJ2-2; D unclear. Germline V gene data show CDR1 as WNHNN and CDR2 as SYGVQD (reference sequence). The germline V and J ends were trimmed by 6 bases and 3 bases, with 11 bases remaining between them. There are 14 residues in the CDR3. CDR3 region: CASRDDGYTGELFF. CDR3 DNA: TGCGCCAGCAGGGACGACGGTTACACCGGGGAGCTGTTTTTT.

The sample holds a few counts of this clonotype. This chain links TRBV11-1 with TRBJ2-1; 8 bases are shared with TRBD2. This CDR3 contains 15 residues. CDR1 SGHAT and CDR2 FQDESV come from the germline V gene (reference sequence). Germline trimming cut 6 bases from V and 8 bases from J; bases unmatched to any gene: 12. Here the CDR3 reads CASRSSGLRLDEQFF. The DNA of the CDR3 is TGTGCCAGCAGATCTAGCGGGTTAAGGCTCGATGAGCAGTTCTTC.